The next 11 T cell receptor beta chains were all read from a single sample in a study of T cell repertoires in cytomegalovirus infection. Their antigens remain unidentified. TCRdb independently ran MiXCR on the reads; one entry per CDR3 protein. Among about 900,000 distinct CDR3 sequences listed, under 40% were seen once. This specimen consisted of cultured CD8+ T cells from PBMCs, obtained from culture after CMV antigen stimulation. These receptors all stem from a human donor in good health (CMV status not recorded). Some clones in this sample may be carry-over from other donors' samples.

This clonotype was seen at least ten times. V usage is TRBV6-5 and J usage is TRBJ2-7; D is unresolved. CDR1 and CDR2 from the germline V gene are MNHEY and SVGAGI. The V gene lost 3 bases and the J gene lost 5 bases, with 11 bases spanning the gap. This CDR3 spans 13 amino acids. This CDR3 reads CASSYSGTHEQYF. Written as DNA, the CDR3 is TGTGCCAGCAGTTATTCCGGCACCCACGAGCAGTACTTC.

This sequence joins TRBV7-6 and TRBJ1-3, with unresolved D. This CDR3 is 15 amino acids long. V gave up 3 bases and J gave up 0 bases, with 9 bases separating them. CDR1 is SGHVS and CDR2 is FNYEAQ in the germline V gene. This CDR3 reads CASSLGISSGNTIYF. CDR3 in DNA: TGTGCCAGCAGCTTGGGCATAAGCTCTGGAAACACCATATATTTT.

This CDR3 is CASTRTGEGHNEQFF. CDR3 nucleotides: TGTGCCAGTACTCGGACAGGTGAAGGGCACAATGAGCAGTTCTTC. This chain connects TRBV19 to TRBJ2-1, with TRBD1 matching 7 bases. Trimming removed 7 bases from V and 5 bases from J; junction bases left unmatched: 11. CDR1 and CDR2 (germline): LNHDA, SQIVND (reference sequence). The length of the CDR3 is 15 residues.

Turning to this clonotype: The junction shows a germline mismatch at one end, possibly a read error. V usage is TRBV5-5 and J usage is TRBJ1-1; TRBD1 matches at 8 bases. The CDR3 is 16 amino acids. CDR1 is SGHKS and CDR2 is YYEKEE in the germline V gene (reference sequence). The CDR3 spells CASSSYPTTGDTEAFF. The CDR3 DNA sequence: TGTGCTAGCAGCTCATATCCTACGACAGGGGACACTGAAGCTTTCTTT. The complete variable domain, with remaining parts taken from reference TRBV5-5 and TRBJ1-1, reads DAGVTQSPTHLIKTRGQQVTLRCSPISGHKSVSWYQQVLGQGPQFIFQYYEKEERGRGNFPDRFSARQFPNYSSELNVNALLLGDSALYLCASSSYPTTGDTEAFFGQGTRLTVV.

CDR3 in amino acids: CASIDSDIETQYF. The CDR3 nucleotides read TGTGCCAGCATAGACTCAGATATAGAGACCCAGTACTTC. V gene TRBV3-1 combines with J gene TRBJ2-5; D unclear. The CDR3 totals 13 residues. Germline lookup yields CDR1 LGHDT and CDR2 YNNKEL (reference sequence). Trimming took off 7 bases at V and 4 bases at J, with 13 bases between the two ends.

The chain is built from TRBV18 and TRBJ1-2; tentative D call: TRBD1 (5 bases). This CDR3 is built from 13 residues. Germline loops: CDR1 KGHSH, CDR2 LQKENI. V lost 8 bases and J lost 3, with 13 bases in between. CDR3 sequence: CASLGGTYYGYTF. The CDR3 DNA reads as TGTGCCAGCCTGGGCGGGACGTACTATGGCTACACCTTC.

The CDR3 spells CSARRGQGTFF. As DNA, the CDR3 is TGCAGTGCTAGAAGGGGACAGGGCACGTTCTTC. The V gene is TRBV20-1, the J gene TRBJ2-1; TRBD1 agrees at 9 bases. The CDR3 spans 11 residues. The J segment lost 15 bases and the V segment lost 2 bases, leaving 5 bases of the junction unmatched. From germline, CDR1 is DFQATT and CDR2 SNEGSKA (reference sequence).

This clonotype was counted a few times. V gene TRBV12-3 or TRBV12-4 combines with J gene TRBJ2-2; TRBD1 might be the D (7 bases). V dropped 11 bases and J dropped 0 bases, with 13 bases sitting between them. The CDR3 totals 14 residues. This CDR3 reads CAGGTEANTGELFF. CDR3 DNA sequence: TGTGCCGGGGGGACAGAGGCGAACACCGGGGAGCTGTTTTTT.

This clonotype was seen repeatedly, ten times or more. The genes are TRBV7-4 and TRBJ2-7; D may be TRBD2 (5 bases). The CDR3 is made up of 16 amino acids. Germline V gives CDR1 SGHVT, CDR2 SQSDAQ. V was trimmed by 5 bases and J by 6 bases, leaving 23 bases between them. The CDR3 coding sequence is TGTGCCAGCAGCCCGCCGGGAAGAGAGACTTTGGGCGAGCAGTACTTC. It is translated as CASSPPGRETLGEQYF.

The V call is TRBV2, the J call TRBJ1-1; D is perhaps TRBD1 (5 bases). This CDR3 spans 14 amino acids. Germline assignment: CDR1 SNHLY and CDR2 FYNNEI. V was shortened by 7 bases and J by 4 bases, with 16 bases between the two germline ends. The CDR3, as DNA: TGTGCCAGCACCGCGACAGTCGGTGGCACTGAAGCTTTCTTT. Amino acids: CASTATVGGTEAFF.

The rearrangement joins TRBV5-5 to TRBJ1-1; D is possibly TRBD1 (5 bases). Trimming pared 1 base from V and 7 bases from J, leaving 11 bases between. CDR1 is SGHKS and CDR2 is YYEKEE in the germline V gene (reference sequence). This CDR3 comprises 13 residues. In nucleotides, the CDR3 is TGTGCCAGCAGCTTGCCGGGGACCAATGAAGCTTTCTTT. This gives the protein CASSLPGTNEAFF.